This TCR beta chain was obtained from a study of cytomegalovirus exposure and HLA in healthy donors. Use of 60 Vbeta and 13 Jbeta primers characterized the PCR. Sequencing used immunoSEQ multiplex PCR; TCRdb keeps in-frame clones, though not all of them. The profile shows roughly 100,000 clones, roughly four fifths of them singletons. The CDR3 has 14 residues. Germline values: CDR1 MDHEN, CDR2 SYDVKM. With 2 bases clipped from V and 6 bases from J, the junction kept 6 bases outside the gene matches. This clone has just a few counts. The specimen was PBMCs. This chain joins TRBV28 and TRBJ1-2; 7 nucleotides line up with TRBD1. The clonotype originates from a man aged 40-55 years in good health and CMV-seronegative. CDR3 region: CASSLTGVTDGYTF. CDR3 sequence (DNA): TGTGCCAGCAGTTTAACAGGGGTTACGGATGGCTACACCTTC.